A selection of T cell receptor beta chains follows, all from one sample in a study of T cells after posttransplantation cyclophosphamide. Sequenced by immunoSEQ multiplex PCR; TCRdb stores in-frame clones only, minus some. The top ten clones hold about 2.8% of a sample with 50,000 to 65,000 clones, more than 70% of them seen once. Sequenced input: PBMCs. Every receptor here comes from a man aged 30-40 years with a blood cancer, CMV-positive, and with a related stem cell donor. CDR3s include the opening cysteine and the closing phenylalanine or tryptophan. A D gene is named only where the DNA matches it firmly. Size values are once, few and many counts, or a class for expanded clones, and some rows have none.

CDR3aa: CASTYGRTEAFF
CDR3nt: TGTGCCAGCACCTACGGGAGGACTGAAGCTTTCTTT
abundance: NA
v_gene: TRBV6-6
d_gene: NA
j_gene: TRBJ1-1

CDR3aa: CASSWTGAFYGYTF
CDR3nt: TGTGCCAGCAGTTGGACAGGGGCCTTCTATGGCTACACCTTC
abundance: NA
v_gene: TRBV6-1
d_gene: TRBD1
j_gene: TRBJ1-2

CDR3aa: CASSESIYHGGGYTF
CDR3nt: TGCGCCAGCAGTGAGTCGATCTACCACGGCGGGGGCTACACCTTC
abundance: NA
v_gene: TRBV10-1
d_gene: NA
j_gene: TRBJ1-2

CDR3aa: CASSLGPGQGAGYGYTF
CDR3nt: TGTGCCAGCAGCTTAGGGCCGGGACAGGGGGCAGGGTATGGCTACACCTTC
abundance: NA
v_gene: TRBV7-2
d_gene: TRBD1
j_gene: TRBJ1-2

CDR3aa: CASSAGTGSLYEQYF
CDR3nt: TGTGCCAGCAGCGCAGGAACGGGGAGTCTCTACGAGCAGTACTTC
abundance: once
v_gene: TRBV6-6
d_gene: NA
j_gene: TRBJ2-7

CDR3aa: CASSQDGGRGELFF
CDR3nt: TGTGCCAGCAGCCAAGACGGTGGGAGGGGGGAGCTGTTTTTT
abundance: once
v_gene: TRBV4-2
d_gene: NA
j_gene: TRBJ2-2

CDR3aa: CSVRGKNEKLFF
CDR3nt: TGCAGCGTTCGGGGTAAAAATGAAAAACTGTTTTTT
abundance: NA
v_gene: TRBV29-1
d_gene: NA
j_gene: TRBJ1-4

CDR3aa: CASSKAFREGMGEETQYF
CDR3nt: TGTGCCAGCAGCAAAGCTTTCCGGGAAGGGATGGGTGAAGAGACCCAGTACTTC
abundance: NA
v_gene: TRBV21-1
d_gene: NA
j_gene: TRBJ2-5

CDR3aa: CASSLQDSNTEAFF
CDR3nt: TGCGCCAGCAGCTTACAGGACAGCAACACTGAAGCTTTCTTT
abundance: few
v_gene: TRBV5-1
d_gene: NA
j_gene: TRBJ1-1

CDR3aa: CASSGRIQETQYF
CDR3nt: TGTGCCAGCAGTGGGAGGATCCAAGAGACCCAGTACTTC
abundance: NA
v_gene: TRBV6-1
d_gene: NA
j_gene: TRBJ2-5

CDR3aa: CASSVTGISSGANVLTF
CDR3nt: TGTGCCAGCAGCGTAACAGGGATCTCCTCTGGGGCCAACGTCCTGACTTTC
abundance: once
v_gene: TRBV9
d_gene: NA
j_gene: TRBJ2-6

CDR3aa: CASSLDGNVAQHF
CDR3nt: TGCGCCAGCAGTTTGGACGGTAATGTAGCCCAGCATTTT
abundance: NA
v_gene: TRBV5-1
d_gene: NA
j_gene: TRBJ1-5

CDR3aa: CAWSDLPGQGNEKLFF
CDR3nt: TGTGCCTGGAGCGATCTACCGGGACAGGGTAATGAAAAACTGTTTTTT
abundance: NA
v_gene: TRBV30
d_gene: TRBD1
j_gene: TRBJ1-4

CDR3aa: CASSMGVGGYTF
CDR3nt: TGTGCCAGTAGTATGGGAGTTGGTGGCTACACCTTC
abundance: NA
v_gene: TRBV19
d_gene: NA
j_gene: TRBJ1-2

CDR3aa: CATSRDGPGGTEAFF
CDR3nt: TGTGCCACCAGCAGAGATGGTCCGGGAGGGACTGAAGCTTTCTTT
abundance: NA
v_gene: TRBV15
d_gene: NA
j_gene: TRBJ1-1

CDR3aa: CASSLVVGTYEQYF
CDR3nt: TGTGCCAGCAGCTTAGTTGTCGGGACTTACGAGCAGTACTTC
abundance: NA
v_gene: TRBV7-2
d_gene: NA
j_gene: TRBJ2-7

CDR3aa: CASSQQSSEKLFF
CDR3nt: TGCGCCAGCAGCCAACAGTCTAGCGAAAAACTGTTTTTT
abundance: NA
v_gene: TRBV4-3
d_gene: NA
j_gene: TRBJ1-4

CDR3aa: CASSRGLAAQETQYF
CDR3nt: TGTGCCAGCAGCAGAGGACTAGCGGCCCAAGAGACCCAGTACTTC
abundance: NA
v_gene: TRBV11-3
d_gene: TRBD2
j_gene: TRBJ2-5

CDR3aa: CASSRTGLTGELFF
CDR3nt: TGTGCCAGCAGCAGGACAGGGTTGACCGGGGAGCTGTTTTTT
abundance: NA
v_gene: TRBV7-9
d_gene: TRBD1
j_gene: TRBJ2-2

CDR3aa: CASSYGTLSYEQYF
CDR3nt: TGTGCCAGCAGCTACGGGACACTCTCCTACGAGCAGTACTTC
abundance: NA
v_gene: TRBV7-6
d_gene: NA
j_gene: TRBJ2-7

CDR3aa: CASSLGLGTGNEKLFF
CDR3nt: TGCGCCAGCAGCTTGGGCCTCGGGACAGGGAACGAAAAACTGTTTTTT
abundance: NA
v_gene: TRBV5-1
d_gene: TRBD1
j_gene: TRBJ1-4

CDR3aa: CASSMEGWRSQPQHF
CDR3nt: TGTGCCAGTAGTATGGAGGGGTGGCGGAGCCAGCCCCAGCATTTT
abundance: NA
v_gene: TRBV19
d_gene: NA
j_gene: TRBJ1-5

CDR3aa: CASSLGENYGYTF
CDR3nt: TGTGCCAGCAGTTTAGGGGAGAACTATGGCTACACCTTC
abundance: NA
v_gene: TRBV27
d_gene: NA
j_gene: TRBJ1-2

CDR3aa: CASRLPPGELFF
CDR3nt: TGTGCCAGCAGACTACCCCCCGGGGAGCTGTTTTTT
abundance: once
v_gene: TRBV6-5
d_gene: NA
j_gene: TRBJ2-2

CDR3aa: CASSVGLAGILNTGELFF
CDR3nt: TGTGCCAGCAGCGTCGGGCTAGCGGGGATTTTGAACACCGGGGAGCTGTTTTTT
abundance: NA
v_gene: TRBV28
d_gene: TRBD2
j_gene: TRBJ2-2

CDR3aa: CASSPPGMNTEAFF
CDR3nt: TGTGCCAGCTCACCACCCGGTATGAACACTGAAGCTTTCTTT
abundance: NA
v_gene: TRBV18
d_gene: NA
j_gene: TRBJ1-1

CDR3aa: CASSLPGTGLAKNIQYF
CDR3nt: TGTGCCAGCAGTTTGCCTGGGACAGGGCTAGCCAAAAACATTCAGTACTTC
abundance: NA
v_gene: TRBV28
d_gene: TRBD1
j_gene: TRBJ2-4

CDR3aa: CASSSGASGALNYEQYF
CDR3nt: TGCGCCAGCAGCTCCGGGGCTAGCGGGGCCCTTAACTACGAGCAGTACTTC
abundance: NA
v_gene: TRBV5-1
d_gene: TRBD2
j_gene: TRBJ2-7

CDR3aa: CASSETYRTVGNTIYF
CDR3nt: TGTGCCAGCAGTGAAACCTACAGGACGGTCGGAAACACCATATATTTT
abundance: NA
v_gene: TRBV25-1
d_gene: NA
j_gene: TRBJ1-3

CDR3aa: CASSPPLYF
CDR3nt: TGTGCCAGCAGCCCCCCGTTGTATTTT
abundance: NA
v_gene: TRBV13
d_gene: NA
j_gene: TRBJ2-3

CDR3aa: CASRLSTGGGQPQHF
CDR3nt: TGTGCCAGCAGGCTTTCTACAGGGGGAGGGCAGCCCCAGCATTTT
abundance: NA
v_gene: TRBV5-8
d_gene: TRBD1
j_gene: TRBJ1-5

CDR3aa: CASSLALSGTGELFF
CDR3nt: TGTGCCAGCAGCTTAGCCCTCTCAGGGACCGGGGAGCTGTTTTTT
abundance: NA
v_gene: TRBV7-2
d_gene: NA
j_gene: TRBJ2-2

CDR3aa: CASSNSGTLEAFF
CDR3nt: TGTGCCAGCAGCAATTCCGGGACATTGGAAGCTTTCTTT
abundance: NA
v_gene: TRBV6-1
d_gene: NA
j_gene: TRBJ1-1

CDR3aa: CALQGNTEAFF
CDR3nt: TGTGCCCTACAGGGGAACACTGAAGCTTTCTTT
abundance: NA
v_gene: TRBV28
d_gene: NA
j_gene: TRBJ1-1

CDR3aa: CASSQGYGGYNEQFF
CDR3nt: TGTGCCAGCAGCCAAGGTTACGGAGGATACAATGAGCAGTTCTTC
abundance: NA
v_gene: TRBV4-2
d_gene: NA
j_gene: TRBJ2-1

CDR3aa: CASSFLAGVVGTGELFF
CDR3nt: TGCGCCAGCAGCTTTTTAGCGGGAGTGGTTGGCACCGGGGAGCTGTTTTTT
abundance: once
v_gene: TRBV5-1
d_gene: TRBD2
j_gene: TRBJ2-2

CDR3aa: CSVELPGDRGPYEQYF
CDR3nt: TGCAGCGTTGAACTACCCGGGGACAGAGGGCCCTACGAGCAGTACTTC
abundance: once
v_gene: TRBV29-1
d_gene: TRBD1
j_gene: TRBJ2-7

CDR3aa: CASSLGFSGRDEQFF
CDR3nt: TGTGCCAGCAGCTTAGGGTTTAGCGGGAGGGATGAGCAGTTCTTC
abundance: NA
v_gene: TRBV11-2
d_gene: TRBD2
j_gene: TRBJ2-1

CDR3aa: CASSVQSGETGLQEQFF
CDR3nt: TGCGCCAGCAGCGTTCAGTCTGGAGAGACTGGCCTCCAGGAGCAGTTCTTC
abundance: NA
v_gene: TRBV5-1
d_gene: NA
j_gene: TRBJ2-1

CDR3aa: CASGTQVFNTEAFF
CDR3nt: TGTGCCAGCGGGACACAGGTTTTTAACACTGAAGCTTTCTTT
abundance: few
v_gene: TRBV9
d_gene: NA
j_gene: TRBJ1-1

CDR3aa: CASSSRTGVGEKLFF
CDR3nt: TGTGCCAGCAGCTCTCGGACAGGGGTGGGTGAAAAACTGTTTTTT
abundance: NA
v_gene: TRBV7-9
d_gene: TRBD1
j_gene: TRBJ1-4

CDR3aa: CASSQQGLYNEQFF
CDR3nt: TGTGCCAGCAGCCAACAGGGGCTCTACAATGAGCAGTTCTTC
abundance: NA
v_gene: TRBV5-4
d_gene: TRBD1
j_gene: TRBJ2-1

CDR3aa: CATSRVRASEQYF
CDR3nt: TGTGCCACCAGCAGAGTCAGGGCTTCCGAGCAGTACTTC
abundance: NA
v_gene: TRBV15
d_gene: NA
j_gene: TRBJ2-7

CDR3aa: CASSPGLAGGLETQYF
CDR3nt: TGCGCCAGCAGCCCCGGACTAGCGGGAGGGCTTGAGACCCAGTACTTC
abundance: NA
v_gene: TRBV4-1
d_gene: TRBD2
j_gene: TRBJ2-5

CDR3aa: CASTLAGGLTDTQYF
CDR3nt: TGTGCCAGCACCCTAGCGGGAGGTCTGACAGATACGCAGTATTTT
abundance: NA
v_gene: TRBV6-6
d_gene: TRBD2
j_gene: TRBJ2-3

CDR3aa: CASSPSGRFYEQYF
CDR3nt: TGTGCCAGCAGTCCAAGCGGGAGGTTCTACGAGCAGTACTTC
abundance: few
v_gene: TRBV27
d_gene: TRBD2
j_gene: TRBJ2-7

CDR3aa: CASSQDQRGLGEKLFF
CDR3nt: TGCGCCAGCAGCCAAGATCAGAGGGGGCTTGGTGAAAAACTGTTTTTT
abundance: few
v_gene: TRBV4-1
d_gene: TRBD1
j_gene: TRBJ1-4

CDR3aa: CASSTRDSRAEQYF
CDR3nt: TGTGCCAGCAGCACCCGGGACAGTAGGGCCGAGCAGTACTTC
abundance: NA
v_gene: TRBV11-2
d_gene: TRBD1
j_gene: TRBJ2-7

CDR3aa: CSVVEPEDTQYF
CDR3nt: TGCAGCGTTGTGGAGCCCGAAGATACGCAGTATTTT
abundance: NA
v_gene: TRBV29-1
d_gene: NA
j_gene: TRBJ2-3

CDR3aa: CASSGGGSIYEQYF
CDR3nt: TGTGCCAGTAGTGGAGGCGGGAGTATCTACGAGCAGTACTTC
abundance: NA
v_gene: TRBV19
d_gene: TRBD2
j_gene: TRBJ2-7

CDR3aa: CASSRRLTSGRAPPGIQYF
CDR3nt: TGTGCCAGCAGCCGTCGGTTAACTAGCGGGAGAGCTCCCCCGGGCATTCAGTACTTC
abundance: NA
v_gene: TRBV7-2
d_gene: TRBD2
j_gene: TRBJ2-4

CDR3aa: CASSPLLESTVENIQYF
CDR3nt: TGTGCCAGCAGCCCCCTCCTCGAGTCAACAGTTGAAAACATTCAGTACTTC
abundance: NA
v_gene: TRBV5-5
d_gene: NA
j_gene: TRBJ2-4

CDR3aa: CASSPTGLAGTYEQYF
CDR3nt: TGTGCCAGCAGCCCGACGGGACTAGCGGGAACCTACGAGCAGTACTTC
abundance: NA
v_gene: TRBV5-6
d_gene: TRBD2
j_gene: TRBJ2-7

CDR3aa: CASSLLAGGPSSTDTQYF
CDR3nt: TGTGCCAGCAGTCTACTAGCGGGAGGGCCCTCTAGCACAGATACGCAGTATTTT
abundance: NA
v_gene: TRBV2
d_gene: TRBD2
j_gene: TRBJ2-3